This T cell receptor beta chain comes out of a study of blood T cell repertoires in COVID-19. Across the whole study: Samples of COVID-19 (acute and convalescent) were obtained from the United States, Italy and Spain. Nucleic acid was either cDNA or gDNA, and it came from T cells, B-cell-depleted T cells, or PBMCs.

As processed by the authors: It was from reference gene primer amplification that nucleated cell counts were estimated. Method: immunoSEQ multiplex PCR; TCRdb's copy keeps in-frame clones and lacks some. V, J and clone size are taken as reported in that table, and D and trimming were inferred from the DNA itself. The profile shows approximately 150,000 clones, around four fifths of them singletons. The CDR3 extends over 16 amino acids. The ends were cut back, 4 bases at V and 3 bases at J, with 18 bases in the middle. CDR1 is SGHNT, CDR2 YYREEE, per germline (reference sequence). The chain is built from TRBV5-4 and TRBJ2-3, with D maybe TRBD1 (5 bases). Material: peripheral blood. The source of this sequence is an older woman who had recovered from COVID-19. The CDR3 here is CASSPLVGRGTDTQYF. CDR3 DNA: TGTGCCAGCAGCCCCCTCGTGGGGCGCGGAACAGATACGCAGTATTTT.